This TCR beta chain originates from a study of siplizumab effects on memory and regulatory T cells. Regarding the study as a whole: Siplizumab caused a significant drop in alloreactive sequences traceable to unstimulated CD4+ memory cells. A major contribution to the alloresponse seemed to be made by naive T cells, which seemed more diverse than memory cells.

The CDR3 totals 12 residues. Deletions cut 1 base from V and 7 bases from J, with 7 bases between. Germline V gene sequence: CDR1 KGHSH, CDR2 LQKENI. Data came from immunoSEQ multiplex PCR; TCRdb stores just in-frame clones and leaves some out. The profile covers approximately 100,000 clones, with roughly 94% appearing a single time and less than 0.85% taken by the ten largest. This clone showed up just a few times. Its antigen is as yet unknown. The genes are TRBV18 and TRBJ1-1; D remains unclear. Sequencing was performed on Tregs sorted from blood. This clonotype was sampled from a human donor in good health. The CDR3 here is CASSPREGEAFF. The CDR3, as DNA: TGTGCCAGCTCACCACGAGAGGGTGAAGCTTTCTTT.